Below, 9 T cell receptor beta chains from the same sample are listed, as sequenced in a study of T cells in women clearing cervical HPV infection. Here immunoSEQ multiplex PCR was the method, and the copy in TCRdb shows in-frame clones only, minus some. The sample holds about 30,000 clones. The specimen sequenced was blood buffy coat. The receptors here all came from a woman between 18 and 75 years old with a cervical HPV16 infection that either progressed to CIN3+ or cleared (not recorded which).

CDR3 DNA (partial): TGCAGTGCTCACAGGGTAGAGACC. Protein product: CSAHRVET. The CDR3 reads in full as CSAHRVETQYF. This chain joins TRBV20-1 and TRBJ2-5, with D perhaps TRBD1 (6 bases). The read ends 3 residues before the CDR3 terminus; that terminus is restored from the germline J gene. Deletions cut 5 bases from V and 4 bases from J, with 8 bases between. Germline V gene data show CDR1 as DFQATT and CDR2 as SNEGSKA (reference sequence). CDR3 length: 11 amino acids.

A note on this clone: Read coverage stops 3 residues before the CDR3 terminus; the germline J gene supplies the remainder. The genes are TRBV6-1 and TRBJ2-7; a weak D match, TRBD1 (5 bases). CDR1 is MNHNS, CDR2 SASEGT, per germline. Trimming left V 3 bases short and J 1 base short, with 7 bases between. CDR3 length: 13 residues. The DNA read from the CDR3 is TGTGCCAGCAGTGAGACAGAGTCCTACGAG. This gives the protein CASSETESYE. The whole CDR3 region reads CASSETESYEQYF.

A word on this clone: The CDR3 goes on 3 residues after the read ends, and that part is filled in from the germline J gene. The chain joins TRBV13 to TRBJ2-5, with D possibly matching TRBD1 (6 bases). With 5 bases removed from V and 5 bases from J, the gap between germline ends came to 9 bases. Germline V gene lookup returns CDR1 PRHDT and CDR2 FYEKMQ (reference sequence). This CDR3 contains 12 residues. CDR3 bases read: TGTGCCAGCAGCCAGAGGGGGGAGACC. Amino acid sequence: CASSQRGET. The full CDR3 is CASSQRGETQYF.

The CDR3 reads CASRDSASYEQYF. CDR3 bases read: TGTGCCAGCAGGGACTCGGCCTCCTACGAG. The chain has TRBV28 and TRBJ2-7; D is possibly TRBD2 (5 bases). Coverage ceases 3 residues before the CDR3 finishes, and the germline J gene fills in the end. CDR3 length: 13 amino acids. Deletions cut 6 bases from V and 0 bases from J, with 9 bases between. Germline V gene lookup returns CDR1 MDHEN and CDR2 SYDVKM.

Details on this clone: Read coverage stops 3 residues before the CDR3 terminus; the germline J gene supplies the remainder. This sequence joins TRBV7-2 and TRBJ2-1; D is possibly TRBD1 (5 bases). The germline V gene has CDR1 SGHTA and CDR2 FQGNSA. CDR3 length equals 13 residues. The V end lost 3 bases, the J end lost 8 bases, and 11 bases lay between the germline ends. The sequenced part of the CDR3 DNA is TGTGCCAGCAGCTTCCGACAGACCGATGAG. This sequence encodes CASSFRQTDE. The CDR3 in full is CASSFRQTDEQFF. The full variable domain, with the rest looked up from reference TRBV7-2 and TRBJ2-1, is GAGVSQSPSNKVTEKGKDVELRCDPISGHTALYWYRQSLGQGLEFLIYFQGNSAPDKSGLPSDRFSAERTGGSVSTLTIQRTQQEDSAVYLCASSFRQTDEQFFGPGTRLTVL.

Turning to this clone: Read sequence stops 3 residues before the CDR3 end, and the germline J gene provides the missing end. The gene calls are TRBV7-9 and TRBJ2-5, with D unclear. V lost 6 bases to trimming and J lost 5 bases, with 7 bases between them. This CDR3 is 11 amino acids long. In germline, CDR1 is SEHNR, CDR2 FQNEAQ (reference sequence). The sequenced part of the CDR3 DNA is TGTGCCAGCAGACAATCGGAGACC. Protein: CASRQSET. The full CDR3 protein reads CASRQSETQYF.

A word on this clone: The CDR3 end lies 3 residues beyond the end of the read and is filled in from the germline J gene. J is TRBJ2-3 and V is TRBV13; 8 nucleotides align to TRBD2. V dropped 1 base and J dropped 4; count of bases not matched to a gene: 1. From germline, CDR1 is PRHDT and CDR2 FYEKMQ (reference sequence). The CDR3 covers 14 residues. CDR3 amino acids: CASSLEAGADTQYF. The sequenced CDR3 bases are TGTGCCAGCAGCTTAGAAGCGGGAGCAGATACG.

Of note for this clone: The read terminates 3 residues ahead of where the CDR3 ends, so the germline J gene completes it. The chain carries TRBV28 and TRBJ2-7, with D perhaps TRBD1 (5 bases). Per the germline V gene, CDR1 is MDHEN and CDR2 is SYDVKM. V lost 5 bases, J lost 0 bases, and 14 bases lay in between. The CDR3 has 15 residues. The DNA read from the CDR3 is TGTGCCAGCAGTGAATACAGGCCAAGCTCCTACGAG. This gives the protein CASSEYRPSSYE. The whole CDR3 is CASSEYRPSSYEQYF.

CDR3 DNA (partial): TGTGCCAGCAGCTTCGACAGGGGCGAG. This sequence encodes CASSFDRGE. The complete CDR3 reads CASSFDRGEQYF. V gene TRBV7-6 combines with J gene TRBJ2-7; 8 bases are a match to TRBD1. The missing CDR3 end, 3 residues past where the read stops, is filled in from the germline J gene. Germline CDR1 reads SGHVS; CDR2 reads FNYEAQ. This CDR3 has 12 residues. V gave up 3 bases and J gave up 6 bases; unmatched junction bases: 1. The variable domain in full, completed from reference TRBV7-6 and TRBJ2-7, reads GAGVSQSPRYKVTKRGQDVALRCDPISGHVSLYWYRQALGQGPEFLTYFNYEAQQDKSGLPNDRFSAERPEGSISTLTIQRTEQRDSAMYRCASSFDRGEQYFGPGTRLTVT.